Below, 17 T cell receptor beta chains from the same sample are listed, as sequenced in a study of T cell responses to AZD1222 COVID-19 vaccine. The data were produced by immunoSEQ multiplex PCR, yet TCRdb's version contains in-frame clones alone and is incomplete. This sample yields 150,000 to 200,000 clones, of which about 91% are seen a single time; roughly 4.3% belongs to the top ten. Sample: peripheral blood, taken on day 0 of MenACWY control vaccination. All receptors derive from an adult in good health.

This chain uses TRBV2 with TRBJ2-1; 10 bases fit TRBD1. The CDR3 loop spans 11 amino acids. V gave up 8 bases and J gave up 13 bases; unmatched junction bases: 5. Germline assignment: CDR1 SNHLY and CDR2 FYNNEI. The CDR3 region is CASATGGFQFF. Written as DNA, the CDR3 is TGTGCCAGCGCGACAGGGGGCTTTCAGTTCTTC. The complete variable domain, with remaining parts taken from reference TRBV2 and TRBJ2-1, reads EPEVTQTPSHQVTQMGQEVILRCVPISNHLYFYWYRQILGQKVEFLVSFYNNEISEKSEIFDDQFSVERPDGSNFTLKIRSTKLEDSAMYFCASATGGFQFFGPGTRLTVL.

This sequence joins TRBV7-9 and TRBJ2-1, with 11 bases aligning to TRBD2. This CDR3 comprises 14 residues. The germline gives CDR1 SEHNR, CDR2 FQNEAQ (reference sequence). The V gene end was trimmed by 5 bases and the J gene end by 8 bases; junction bases not matched to a gene: 5. CDR3 in DNA: TGTGCCAGCAGCGAGGGACTAGCGGTGGATGAGCAGTTCTTC. It codes for CASSEGLAVDEQFF.

The rearrangement links TRBV2 to TRBJ1-6; no definite D call. Deletions cut 6 bases from V and 0 bases from J, with 9 bases between. CDR1 is SNHLY and CDR2 is FYNNEI in the germline V gene. This CDR3 comprises 15 residues. The CDR3: CASRKESSYNSPLHF. DNA of the CDR3: TGTGCCAGCAGAAAAGAGAGCTCCTATAATTCACCCCTCCACTTT.

V gene TRBV19 combines with J gene TRBJ2-3; 9 bases fit TRBD1. The CDR3 extends over 15 amino acids. With V trimmed by 3 bases and J by 2 bases, 3 bases remained unmatched. Germline CDR1 is LNHDA and CDR2 is SQIVND (reference sequence). The CDR3 region is CASSMDRGNTDTQYF. The CDR3 region has the DNA TGTGCCAGTAGTATGGACAGGGGTAACACAGATACGCAGTATTTT. Variable domain in full (rest from reference TRBV19 and TRBJ2-3): DGGITQSPKYLFRKEGQNVTLSCEQNLNHDAMYWYRQDPGQGLRLIYYSQIVNDFQKGDIAEGYSVSREKKESFPLTVTSAQKNPTAFYLCASSMDRGNTDTQYFGPGTRLTVL.

The chain links TRBV27 to TRBJ1-5; 7 bases match TRBD1. Germline V CDR1 and CDR2: MNHEY, SMNVEV (reference sequence). With 8 bases clipped from V and 6 bases from J, the junction kept 10 bases outside the gene matches. This CDR3 spans 14 amino acids. The DNA of the CDR3 is TGTGCCAGCCGACAGGGAAGGAGTGGTCAGCCCCAGCATTTT. It encodes CASRQGRSGQPQHF.

The chain has TRBV28 and TRBJ1-3; D not resolved. This CDR3 is built from 17 residues. The germline gives CDR1 MDHEN, CDR2 SYDVKM. Trimming cost V 3 bases and J 0 bases, with 15 bases left between them. The chain's CDR3 is CASSFLRRAYSGNTIYF. Written as DNA, the CDR3 is TGTGCCAGCAGTTTTCTCAGGAGGGCCTACTCTGGAAACACCATATATTTT. Filled out from reference TRBV28 and TRBJ1-3, the complete variable domain reads DVKVTQSSRYLVKRTGEKVFLECVQDMDHENMFWYRQDPGLGLRLIYFSYDVKMKEKGDIPEGYSVSREKKERFSLILESASTNQTSMYLCASSFLRRAYSGNTIYFGEGSWLTVV.

Only one count was recorded for this clone. This chain uses TRBV14 with TRBJ2-7; TRBD2 is a possible D gene (6 bases). CDR3 length equals 17 residues. V was pared by 1 base and J by 2 bases, with 18 bases between. Germline V gives CDR1 SGHDN, CDR2 FVKESK. CDR3 nucleotides: TGTGCCAGCAGCCAAGTAAGAGGCGTGACTAGTGCCTACGAGCAGTACTTC. Translated, it gives CASSQVRGVTSAYEQYF.

V is TRBV11-2 and J is TRBJ2-7; D gene uncertain. The CDR3 is 12 residues long. V was trimmed by 5 bases and J by 2 bases, leaving 7 bases between them. Germline V gives CDR1 SGHAT, CDR2 FQNNGV. For the CDR3, the DNA is TGTGCCAGCAGCCTACTTACCTACGAGCAGTACTTC. Its translation: CASSLLTYEQYF. The full variable domain, with the rest looked up from reference TRBV11-2 and TRBJ2-7, is EAGVAQSPRYKIIEKRQSVAFWCNPISGHATLYWYQQILGQGPKLLIQFQNNGVVDDSQLPKDRFSAERLKGVDSTLKIQPAKLEDSAVYLCASSLLTYEQYFGPGTRLTVT.

The V and J genes are TRBV28 and TRBJ1-2, with D hard to call. The CDR3 totals 13 residues. The V end lost 9 bases, the J end lost 8 bases, and 19 bases lay between the germline ends. Germline CDR1 and CDR2: MDHEN and SYDVKM. The CDR3 reads CASQIITFGGYTF. In nucleotides, the CDR3 is TGTGCCAGTCAAATAATTACCTTCGGCGGCTACACCTTC.

The chain has TRBV28 and TRBJ2-1, with 12 bases aligning to TRBD2. Losses at the gene ends were 2 bases for V and 6 bases for J; bases not matched to a gene: 11. The CDR3 runs 18 residues. Germline values: CDR1 MDHEN, CDR2 SYDVKM. CDR3 sequence (DNA): TGTGCCAGCAGTTTACCGACTAGCGGGAGCGACTGGTTCAATGAGCAGTTCTTC. Translating gives CASSLPTSGSDWFNEQFF.

Only one count was recorded for this clone. The CDR3 DNA sequence: TGTGCCAGCAGTTTACCAGGAGGTTCACCCCTCCACTTT. It codes for CASSLPGGSPLHF. V gene TRBV27 combines with J gene TRBJ1-6; D is undetermined. The CDR3 loop spans 13 amino acids. V lost 2 bases, J lost 9 bases, and 8 bases lay in between. Germline lookup yields CDR1 MNHEY and CDR2 SMNVEV (reference sequence).

Only one count was recorded for this clone. The chain carries TRBV7-9 and TRBJ1-1; D is possibly TRBD1 (5 bases). Trimming left V 7 bases short and J 7 bases short, with 19 bases between. CDR1 is SEHNR, CDR2 FQNEAQ, per germline (reference sequence). The CDR3 is made up of 14 amino acids. The CDR3: CASTPSQGWDEAFF. Here the CDR3 DNA reads TGTGCCAGCACCCCAAGCCAGGGTTGGGATGAAGCTTTCTTT.

The V and J genes are TRBV29-1 and TRBJ1-2, with 7 bases aligning to TRBD1. The CDR3 loop spans 15 amino acids. V dropped 5 bases and J dropped 2; count of bases not matched to a gene: 11. The germline V gene has CDR1 SQVTM and CDR2 ANQGSEA. This chain's CDR3 is CSVTRREGANYGYTF. CDR3 nucleotides: TGCAGCGTTACTCGGCGGGAGGGGGCGAACTATGGCTACACCTTC.

The rearrangement uses TRBV3-1 (or the pseudogene TRBV3-2) and TRBJ1-6; no clear D gene. Germline CDR1 is LGHDT and CDR2 is YNNKEL (reference sequence). The CDR3 extends over 15 amino acids. Trimming took 4 bases from V and 8 from J, leaving 15 bases between them. In nucleotides, the CDR3 is TGTGCCAGCAGCCTAGACCCGTTGGGAGATTCACCCCTCCACTTT. Translated: CASSLDPLGDSPLHF.

This clone has a single count. The chain has TRBV7-9 and TRBJ1-5, with TRBD1 matching 8 bases. This CDR3 spans 13 amino acids. Germline CDR1 and CDR2: SEHNR and FQNEAQ (reference sequence). Trimming at V came to 5 bases and at J to 4 bases, leaving 1 base not matched to a gene. CDR3 residues: CASSDRGNQPQHF. CDR3 coding DNA: TGTGCCAGCAGCGACAGGGGAAATCAGCCCCAGCATTTT.

This chain joins TRBV7-9 and TRBJ2-1; TRBD1 or TRBD2 may be the D gene (5 bases each). The germline CDR1 and CDR2 sequences are SEHNR and FQNEAQ (reference sequence). This CDR3 region has 17 residues. Trimming took off 5 bases at V and 2 bases at J, with 19 bases between the two ends. The CDR3 loop reads CASSPFRGAVPYNEQFF. The CDR3 nucleotides read TGTGCCAGCAGCCCCTTTAGGGGAGCGGTTCCCTACAATGAGCAGTTCTTC.

The chain links TRBV2 to TRBJ1-1; D is unclear. The CDR3 length is 12 residues. Germline V CDR1 and CDR2: SNHLY, FYNNEI. V gave up 8 bases and J gave up 4 bases, with 11 bases separating them. The CDR3 here is CASSGPLTEAFF. CDR3 sequence (DNA): TGTGCCAGCTCTGGGCCTCTCACTGAAGCTTTCTTT.